This TCR beta chain is from a study of post-analysis software for immune sequencing data. As for the study in general: As for disease course, relapsing-remitting, secondary progressive and progressive-relapsing multiple sclerosis were all included. General study findings and limits: Same-batch samples co-clustered strongly by F measure. Five TRBV segments, including TRBV5-6, TRBV5-1 and TRBV20-1, were more frequent in patients than controls. The study found significantly lower normalized Chao1 diversity in multiple sclerosis patients than in controls.

The library was made from cDNA and included unique molecular identifiers. Each batch of about 0.95 to 11 million T cells produced roughly 500,000 cDNA molecules. MiXCR was run by TCRdb on the PCR reads, yielding one entry per CDR3 protein. Among roughly 800,000 distinct CDR3 sequences listed, roughly 29% were seen once. On this clonotype itself: Its antigen is unknown.

The germline gives CDR1 MDHEN, CDR2 SYDVKM. The CDR3 length is 14 residues. Trimming took off 4 bases at V and 1 base at J, with 10 bases between the two ends. The TCR originated in a girl aged 10-17 years with multiple sclerosis. The sequenced material came from blood. The V call is TRBV28, the J call TRBJ2-5; no reliable D call. The chain's CDR3 is CASSWTAPQETQYF. The CDR3, as DNA: TGTGCCAGCAGTTGGACGGCGCCCCAAGAGACCCAGTACTTC.